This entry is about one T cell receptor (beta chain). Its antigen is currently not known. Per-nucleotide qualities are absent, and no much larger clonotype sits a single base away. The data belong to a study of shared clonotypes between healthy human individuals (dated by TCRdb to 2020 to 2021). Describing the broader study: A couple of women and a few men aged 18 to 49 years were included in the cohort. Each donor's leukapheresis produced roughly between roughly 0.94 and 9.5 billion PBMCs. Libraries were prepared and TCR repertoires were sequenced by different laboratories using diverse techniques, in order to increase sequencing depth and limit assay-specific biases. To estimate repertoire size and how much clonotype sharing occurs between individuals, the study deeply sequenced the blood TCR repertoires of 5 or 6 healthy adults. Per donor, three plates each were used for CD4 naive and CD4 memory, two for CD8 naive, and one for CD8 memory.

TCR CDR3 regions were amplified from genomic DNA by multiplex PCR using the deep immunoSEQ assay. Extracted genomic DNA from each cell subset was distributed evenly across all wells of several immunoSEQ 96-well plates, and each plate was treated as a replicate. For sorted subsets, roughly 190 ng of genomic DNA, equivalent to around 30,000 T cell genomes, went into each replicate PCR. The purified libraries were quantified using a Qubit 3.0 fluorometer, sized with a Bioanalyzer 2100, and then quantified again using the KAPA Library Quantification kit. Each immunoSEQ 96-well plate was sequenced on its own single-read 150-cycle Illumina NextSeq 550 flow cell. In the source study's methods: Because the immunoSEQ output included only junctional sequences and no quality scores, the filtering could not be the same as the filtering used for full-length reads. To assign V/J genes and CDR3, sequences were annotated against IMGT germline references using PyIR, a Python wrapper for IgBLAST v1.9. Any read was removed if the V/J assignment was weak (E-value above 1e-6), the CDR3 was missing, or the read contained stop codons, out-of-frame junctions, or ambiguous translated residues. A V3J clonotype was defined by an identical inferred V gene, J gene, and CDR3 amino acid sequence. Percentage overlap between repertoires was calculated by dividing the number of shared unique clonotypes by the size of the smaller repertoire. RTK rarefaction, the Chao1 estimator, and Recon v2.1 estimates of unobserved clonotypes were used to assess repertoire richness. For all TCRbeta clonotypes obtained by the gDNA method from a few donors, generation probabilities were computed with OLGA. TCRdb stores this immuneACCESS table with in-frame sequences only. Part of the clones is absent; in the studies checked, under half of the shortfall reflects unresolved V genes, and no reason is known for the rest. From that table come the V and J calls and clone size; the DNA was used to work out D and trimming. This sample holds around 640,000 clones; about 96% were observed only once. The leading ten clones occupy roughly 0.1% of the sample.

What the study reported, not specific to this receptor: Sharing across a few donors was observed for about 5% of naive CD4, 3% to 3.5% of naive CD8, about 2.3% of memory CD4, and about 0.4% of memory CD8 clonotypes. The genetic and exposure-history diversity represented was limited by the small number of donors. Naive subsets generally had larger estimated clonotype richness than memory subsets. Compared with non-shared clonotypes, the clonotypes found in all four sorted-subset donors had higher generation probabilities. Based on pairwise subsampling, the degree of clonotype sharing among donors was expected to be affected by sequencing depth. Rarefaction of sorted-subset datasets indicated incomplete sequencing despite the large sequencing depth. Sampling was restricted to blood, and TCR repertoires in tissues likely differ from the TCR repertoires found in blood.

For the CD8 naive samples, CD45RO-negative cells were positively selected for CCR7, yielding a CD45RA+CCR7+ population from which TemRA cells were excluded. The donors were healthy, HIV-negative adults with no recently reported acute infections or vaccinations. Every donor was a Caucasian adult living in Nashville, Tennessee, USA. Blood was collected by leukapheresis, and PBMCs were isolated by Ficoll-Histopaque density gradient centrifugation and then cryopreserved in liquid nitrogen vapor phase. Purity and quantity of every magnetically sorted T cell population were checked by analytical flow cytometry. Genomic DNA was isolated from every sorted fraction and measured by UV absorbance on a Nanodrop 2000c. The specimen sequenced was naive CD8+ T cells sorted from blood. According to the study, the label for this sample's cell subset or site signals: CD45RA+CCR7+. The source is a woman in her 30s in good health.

The nucleotide sequence reads as follows: TGTGCCAGCAGCTTGACTAGCGGGAGTTTTTACAATGAGCAGTTCTTC. Translated, it gives CASSLTSGSFYNEQFF. This chain is built from TRBV11-2 and TRBJ2-1, with 12 bases aligning to TRBD2. Trimming accounts for 3 bases at V and 4 bases at J, while the number of junction bases matched to no gene is 4. The CDR3 covers 16 residues, taking in both the cysteine and the phenylalanine. The DNA shown is the 48-base CDR3, in frame from base 1. CDR1 is given as SGHAT and CDR2 as FQNNGV, both from the germline V gene.